This T cell receptor beta chain appears in the sequencing data of a study of vaccination effects on CD4 cells after COVID-19 (dated by TCRdb to about 2022). As for the study more broadly: To identify antigen-specific CD4+ T cell clonotypes by their expansion, the ViraFEST assay first stimulated PBMC with viral peptide pools and then applied TCR sequencing. Across the study, the median time from the second dose to post-vaccine sampling was 72 days (range 14 to 241). Roughly 2.1 million PBMC per well were cultured in IMDM with about 5.1% human AB serum, around 10 IU/ml IL-2 and gentamicin, plus 10 ug/ml peptides. The study compared SARS-CoV-2 spike-specific CD4+ TCR repertoires before and after mRNA vaccination in COVID-19 convalescent patients and infection-naive vaccine recipients. The full study included 10 COVID-19 convalescent patients and a few SARS-CoV-2-naive healthy vaccine recipients. The Oncomine TCR Beta short-read assay on an Illumina iSeq 100 was used to sequence cultures from other donors in the study. The investigation overall reported the following: Among healthy vaccine recipients, nearly all vaccine-induced clones were SARS-CoV-2 mono-reactive, and only 1 of 255 was cross-reactive with common cold coronaviruses. Both infection-induced and vaccine-induced clones contracted markedly at late post-vaccination timepoints, which is consistent with waning T cell responses. Limitations of the study were the small number of convalescent patients and the absence of early post-infection timepoints.

Library preparation used the immunoSEQ multiplex PCR assay. DNA from the cultured and isolated CD4+ T cells underwent TCR beta CDR3 sequencing. In the paper's pipeline: Non-productive TCR sequences were removed, reads were trimmed to the CDR3 region, and CDR3s of at least 7 amino acids were retained. Antigen-specific clonotypes were identified with the MANAFEST web app by comparing expansion in peptide wells against reference cultures. To be called positive, a clone needed expansion at FDR<0.05 compared with the reference and with all other wells, an odds ratio greater than 5, and a frequency greater than 0.1% in two replicate wells. Clonotypes significantly expanded in SARS-CoV-2 spike wells and in at least one common cold coronavirus spike condition were defined as cross-reactive. CDR3 similarity was assessed by Levenshtein distance using the stringdist R package, and unrooted trees were constructed with ape in R 3.6.1. In its TCRdb copy, this immuneACCESS table keeps in-frame sequences only and misses some clones. Where compared with another copy, unresolved V genes explain less than half of these, and the others have no known cause. D and trimming come from the DNA, and the V and J calls and clone size come from that table. The sample table shows approximately 70,000 clones, and 73% are seen once. The ten largest clones add up to around 2.1% of the sample.

Points on this clone: No cognate antigen has been identified for it. No base-level quality is on record; no much larger clone is a single base apart.

After around ten days of culture, CD4+ T cells were isolated with the EasySep CD4+ T cell isolation kit. Participants received two doses of either the BNT162b2 or the mRNA-1273 mRNA SARS-CoV-2 vaccine. None of the healthy vaccine recipients had a prior SARS-CoV-2 infection, which was confirmed by nucleocapsid antibody tests that came back negative both before and after vaccination. On days 3 and 7, half of the culture medium was replaced with fresh IL-2-containing medium. Unless noted otherwise, every peptide stimulation condition was cultured in triplicate wells. Using Ficoll-Paque Plus gradient centrifugation, PBMC were separated from whole blood and then either used fresh or cryopreserved at -140C. The QIAamp micro DNA kit was used to extract genomic DNA from the cultured CD4+ T cells. The germline V gene specifies MNHEY as CDR1 and SVGAGI as CDR2. There are 15 amino acids in the CDR3, from cysteine to phenylalanine inclusive. Of the read, only the CDR3 DNA is kept; its 45 bases are in frame from base 1. Trimming costs V 5 bases and J 7 bases, and their ends lie 17 bases apart.

The TCR sequence derives from a human donor who received a COVID-19 vaccine. Sequences were derived from CD4+ T cells from PBMCs cultured without peptide, sampled after COVID-19 vaccination. The receptor chain draws on TRBV6-5 and TRBJ1-4; TRBD1 might be the D gene, on 6 matching bases. The sequenced DNA is TGTGCCAGCAGTCAACAGGGCCCACTGGGTGAAAAACTGTTTTTT. Its protein reads: CASSQQGPLGEKLFF.